Sequencing of this T cell receptor beta chain was carried out in a study of preoperative IRX-2 immunotherapy in early breast cancer. The germline CDR1 and CDR2 sequences are SGHTA and FQGTGA. The CDR3 runs to 14 residues. Trimming removed 5 bases from V and 2 bases from J; junction bases left unmatched: 4. Generated by immunoSEQ multiplex PCR, the TCRdb table keeps only in-frame clones and is missing some. The data hold 55,000 to 70,000 clones, with approximately 93% observed a single time. Treatment described: preoperative locoregional IRX-2 cytokine immunotherapy. Patients received preoperative, locoregional IRX-2 cytokine immunotherapy in a phase Ib study.

The specimen was taken from a patient treated with IRX-2 immunotherapy. J is TRBJ1-2 and V is TRBV7-3; TRBD1 aligns across 8 bases. This TCR was sampled from a human donor with breast cancer. CDR3 residues: CASSPDRGNYGYTF. In DNA form, the CDR3 reads TGTGCCAGCAGCCCCGACAGGGGAAACTATGGCTACACCTTC.